Following are 9 T cell receptor beta chains from one sample sequenced in a study of blood T cells in healthy people across ages. A sample-barcoded 5' primer and a J-beta primer mix were used in a second PCR of roughly 7 to 11 cycles. Via MiXCR, TCRdb re-called the 5' RACE reads, giving one row per CDR3 protein. The table lists hundreds of thousands of distinct CDR3 sequences, roughly a quarter of them singletons. These data were also reused for a study on T cells of mothers and their children.

Material for sequencing was blood. Source of these receptors: a boy aged 2 to 10 in good health.

The chain combines TRBV20-1 with TRBJ2-1; D not resolved. The CDR3 is made up of 15 amino acids. Between the trimmed V and J ends, which lost 0 bases and 3 bases, there was a span of 12 bases. Looked up from germline, CDR1 is DFQATT and CDR2 is SNEGSKA (reference sequence). The CDR3 here is CSARDRQRYYNEQFF. The DNA of the CDR3 is TGCAGTGCTAGAGATCGGCAGCGATACTACAATGAGCAGTTCTTC.

V gene TRBV9 combines with J gene TRBJ2-7; D not resolved. Germline V gene lookup returns CDR1 SGDLS and CDR2 YYNGEE. This CDR3 contains 15 residues. The V end lost 4 bases, the J end lost 3 bases, and 17 bases lay between the germline ends. The CDR3 here is CASSPGPGEGYEQYF. The CDR3 DNA follows: TGTGCCAGCAGCCCCGGGCCGGGCGAAGGCTACGAGCAGTACTTC.

This chain joins TRBV29-1 and TRBJ2-1, with 8 bases lining up with TRBD2. The length of the CDR3 is 15 residues. Losses at the gene ends were 2 bases for V and 6 bases for J; bases not matched to a gene: 9. CDR1 SQVTM and CDR2 ANQGSEA come from the germline V gene. In DNA, the CDR3 is TGCAGCGTTGAACTCGGGAGGGCCCGGGGCAATGAGCAGTTCTTC. The encoded protein is CSVELGRARGNEQFF.

The chain combines TRBV20-1 with TRBJ2-3; the D is unclear. V lost 0 bases and J lost 6, with 10 bases in between. Germline loops: CDR1 DFQATT, CDR2 SNEGSKA (reference sequence). The CDR3 runs to 13 residues. CDR3 residues: CSARENSLDTQYF. The CDR3 coding sequence is TGCAGTGCTAGAGAGAATAGCTTGGATACGCAGTATTTT.

V and J are TRBV29-1 and TRBJ2-1; the D call may be TRBD1 or TRBD2 (5 bases each). Trimming removed 5 bases from V and 4 bases from J, with 12 bases in between. The CDR3 has 13 amino acids. The germline V gene encodes CDR1 SQVTM and CDR2 ANQGSEA. CDR3 in amino acids: CSVPRGQYNEQFF. CDR3 DNA: TGCAGCGTTCCCCGGGGCCAGTACAATGAGCAGTTCTTC.

V and J are TRBV20-1 and TRBJ2-7, with a weak D call TRBD2 (5 bases). V was cut by 0 bases and J by 3 bases, with 15 bases left in between. The CDR3 runs 15 residues. Per the germline V gene, CDR1 is DFQATT and CDR2 is SNEGSKA (reference sequence). The CDR3: CSARDILAGGYEQYF. The CDR3 coding sequence is TGCAGTGCTAGAGATATCCTAGCAGGCGGCTACGAGCAGTACTTC.

This clonotype was detected a few times. The chain has TRBV20-1 and TRBJ1-4, with D unclear. V gave up 3 bases and J gave up 4 bases, with 9 bases separating them. Germline V lookup: CDR1 DFQATT, CDR2 SNEGSKA (reference sequence). The length of the CDR3 is 13 residues. The CDR3 here is CSASQEINEKLFF. The CDR3 region has the DNA TGCAGTGCTAGCCAGGAAATTAATGAAAAACTGTTTTTT.

A single count supports this clonotype. The CDR3 sequence is CASSLLGWEQYF. As DNA, the CDR3 is TGTGCCAGCAGTTTATTAGGGTGGGAGCAGTACTTC. The rearrangement uses TRBV28 and TRBJ2-7; D unclear. The germline gives CDR1 MDHEN, CDR2 SYDVKM. The CDR3 is made up of 12 amino acids. V gave up 1 base and J gave up 7 bases, with 8 bases separating them.

The chain employs TRBV29-1 and TRBJ2-3; TRBD2 matches at 10 bases. Germline CDR1 and CDR2: SQVTM and ANQGSEA. V lost 3 bases to trimming and J lost 4 bases; unmatched junction nucleotides: 13. The CDR3 is made up of 17 amino acids. CDR3 in DNA: TGCAGCGTTGAGGTCCTAAGCGGGGGGGCCGGGCCAGATACGCAGTATTTT. It is translated as CSVEVLSGGAGPDTQYF.